This record looks at one TCR beta chain sequence and its context. The antigen remains unidentified. The sample is drawn from a study of shared clonotypes between healthy human individuals. Study-wide results and caveats: Apart from blood, nothing was sampled; tissue repertoires likely differ.

The V gene's germline CDR1 is MDHEN and CDR2 SYDVKM. Trimming removed 6 bases from V and 6 bases from J, with 21 bases in between. This CDR3 is 15 amino acids long. Sequencing was performed with immunoSEQ multiplex PCR; in TCRdb, only in-frame clones are kept and a portion is missing. The sample has a few million clones, approximately 90% seen once. The TCR comes from a young man in good health. Some clones in this sample may be carry-over from other donors' samples. Sequencing input: naive CD4+ T cells from PBMCs. Specified subset: CD45RA+ positively selected. The chain is built from TRBV28 and TRBJ2-7; possibly TRBD2 for D (5 bases). The chain's CDR3 is CASSGQLGHSGEQYF. CDR3 nucleotide sequence: TGTGCCAGCAGCGGGCAGTTAGGGCACAGCGGCGAGCAGTACTTC.